A selection of T cell receptor beta chains follows, all from one sample in a study of CD8 T cells in ankylosing spondylitis. TCRdb re-called the 5' RACE reads with MiXCR, one entry per CDR3 protein. The sample has over 700,000 distinct CDR3 sequences, 15% to 20% seen once. Sequencing input: blood, either unsorted or a sorted T cell fraction (not recorded which). Source of these receptors: a male donor with ankylosing spondylitis. The CDR3 runs from the conserved cysteine through the conserved F or W. The D gene is left open where the match is weak. Clone size is not always given. Where it is, it says once, few, many or a class for expanded clones.

few	TRBJ1-2	TRBV6-1	.	CASSEWVIGHGYTF	TGTGCCAGCAGTGAGTGGGTTATAGGTCATGGCTACACCTTC
.	TRBJ1-1	TRBV29-1	.	CSVEETATEAFF	TGCAGCGTTGAAGAAACTGCCACTGAAGCTTTCTTT
once	TRBJ1-2	TRBV28	.	CASEVAAHGYTF	TGTGCCAGCGAAGTTGCTGCCCATGGCTACACCTTC
.	TRBJ2-1	TRBV27	.	CASSLVPVSSYNEQFF	TGTGCCAGCAGTTTAGTCCCGGTAAGCTCCTACAATGAGCAGTTCTTC
few	TRBJ2-7	TRBV7-8	.	CASSLGGSGFSYEQYF	TGTGCCAGCAGCTTAGGAGGTTCGGGATTCTCCTACGAGCAGTACTTC
.	TRBJ2-4	TRBV19	.	CASKHGEAKNIQYF	TGTGCCAGTAAACATGGTGAGGCCAAAAACATTCAGTACTTC
.	TRBJ2-5	TRBV12-5	.	CASGLGAGGPYQETQYF	TGTGCTAGTGGTTTGGGCGCCGGGGGACCCTACCAAGAGACCCAGTACTTC
.	TRBJ1-1	TRBV20-1	TRBD1	CSARGQDRGEAFF	TGCAGTGCTAGAGGCCAGGACAGGGGGGAAGCTTTCTTT
.	TRBJ1-1	TRBV12-5	.	CASGLGTRNTEAFF	TGTGCTAGTGGTTTGGGCACCAGGAACACTGAAGCTTTCTTT
few	TRBJ2-7	TRBV29-1	.	CSGMGRSSYEQYF	TGCAGCGGGATGGGACGGAGCTCCTACGAGCAGTACTTC
.	TRBJ1-3	TRBV7-3	.	CASSLTGDTIYF	TGTGCCAGCAGCTTAACGGGAGACACCATATATTTT
few	TRBJ1-6	TRBV24-1	.	CATSDPNSPLHF	TGTGCCACCAGTGATCCCAATTCACCCCTCCACTTT
few	TRBJ1-2	TRBV12-3/TRBV12-4	.	CASSPSGQQYGYTF	TGTGCCAGCAGTCCCTCGGGACAACAATATGGCTACACCTTC
few	TRBJ1-1	TRBV20-1	.	CSAKGDMNTEAFF	TGCAGTGCAAAGGGGGACATGAACACTGAAGCTTTCTTT